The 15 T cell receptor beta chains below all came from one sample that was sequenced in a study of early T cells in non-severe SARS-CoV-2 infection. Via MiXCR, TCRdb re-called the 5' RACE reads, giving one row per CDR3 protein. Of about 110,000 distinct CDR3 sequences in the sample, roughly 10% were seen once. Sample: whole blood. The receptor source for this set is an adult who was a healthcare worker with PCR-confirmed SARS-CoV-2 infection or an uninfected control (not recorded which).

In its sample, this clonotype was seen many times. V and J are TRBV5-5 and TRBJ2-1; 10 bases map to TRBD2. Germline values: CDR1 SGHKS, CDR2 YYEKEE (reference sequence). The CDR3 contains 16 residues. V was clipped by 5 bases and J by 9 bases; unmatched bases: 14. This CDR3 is CASSFEGLAGAGEQFF. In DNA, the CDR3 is TGTGCCAGCAGTTTCGAAGGGCTAGCGGGAGCTGGTGAGCAGTTCTTC.

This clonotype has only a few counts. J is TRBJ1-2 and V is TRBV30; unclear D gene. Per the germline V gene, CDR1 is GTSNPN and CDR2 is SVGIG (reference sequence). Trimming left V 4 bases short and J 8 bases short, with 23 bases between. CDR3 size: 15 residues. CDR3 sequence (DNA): TGTGCCTGGAATGTTCTGGGGAAGTTTATCGTAGGCTACACCTTC. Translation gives CAWNVLGKFIVGYTF. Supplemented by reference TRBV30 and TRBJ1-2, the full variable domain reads SQTIHQWPATLVQPVGSPLSLECTVEGTSNPNLYWYRQAAGRGLQLLFYSVGIGQISSEVPQNLSASRPQDRQFILSSKKLLLSDSGFYLCAWNVLGKFIVGYTFGSGTRLTVV.

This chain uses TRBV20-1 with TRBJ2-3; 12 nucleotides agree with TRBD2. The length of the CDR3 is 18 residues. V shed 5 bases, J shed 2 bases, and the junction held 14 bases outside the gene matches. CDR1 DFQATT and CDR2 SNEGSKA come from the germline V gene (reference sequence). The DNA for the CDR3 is TGCAGTGCTCCGTGGGGGCTCGGACTAGCGGGATTCACAGATACGCAGTATTTT. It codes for CSAPWGLGLAGFTDTQYF.

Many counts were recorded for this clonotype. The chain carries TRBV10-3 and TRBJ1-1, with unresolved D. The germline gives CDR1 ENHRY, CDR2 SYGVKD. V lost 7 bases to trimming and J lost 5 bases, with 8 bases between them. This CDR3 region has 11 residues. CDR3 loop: CAITVGTEAFF. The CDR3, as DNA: TGTGCCATCACGGTAGGGACTGAAGCTTTCTTT.

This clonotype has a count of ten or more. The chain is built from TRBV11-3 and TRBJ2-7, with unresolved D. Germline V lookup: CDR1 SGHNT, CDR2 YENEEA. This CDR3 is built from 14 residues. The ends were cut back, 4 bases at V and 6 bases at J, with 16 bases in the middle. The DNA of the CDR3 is TGTGCCAGCAGCTCAACCCCGACCGGACGCGAGCAGTACTTC. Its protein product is CASSSTPTGREQYF.

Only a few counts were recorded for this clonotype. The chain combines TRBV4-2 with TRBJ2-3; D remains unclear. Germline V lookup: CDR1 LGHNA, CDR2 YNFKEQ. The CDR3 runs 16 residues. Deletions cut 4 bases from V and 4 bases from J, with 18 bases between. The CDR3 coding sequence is TGTGCCAGCAGCCGGGCCAGGCTAGAGAGTGCAGATACGCAGTATTTT. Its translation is CASSRARLESADTQYF.

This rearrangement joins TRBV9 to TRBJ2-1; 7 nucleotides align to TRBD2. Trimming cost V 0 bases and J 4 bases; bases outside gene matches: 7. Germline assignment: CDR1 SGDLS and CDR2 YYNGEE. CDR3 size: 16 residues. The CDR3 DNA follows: TGTGCCAGCAGCGTAGCAAGTCGGGAGGAGTACAATGAGCAGTTCTTC. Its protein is CASSVASREEYNEQFF.

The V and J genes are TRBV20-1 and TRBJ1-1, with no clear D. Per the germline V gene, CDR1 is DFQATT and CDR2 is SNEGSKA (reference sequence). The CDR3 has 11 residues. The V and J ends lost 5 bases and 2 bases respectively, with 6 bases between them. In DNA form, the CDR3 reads TGCAGTGCTTCCCGCAACACTGAAGCTTTCTTT. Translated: CSASRNTEAFF.

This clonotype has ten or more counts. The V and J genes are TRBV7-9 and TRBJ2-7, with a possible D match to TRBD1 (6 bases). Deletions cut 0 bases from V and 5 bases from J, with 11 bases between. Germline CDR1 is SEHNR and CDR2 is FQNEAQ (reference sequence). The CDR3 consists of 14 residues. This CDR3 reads CASSLASTGNEQYF. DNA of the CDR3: TGTGCCAGCAGCTTAGCATCCACAGGGAACGAGCAGTACTTC.

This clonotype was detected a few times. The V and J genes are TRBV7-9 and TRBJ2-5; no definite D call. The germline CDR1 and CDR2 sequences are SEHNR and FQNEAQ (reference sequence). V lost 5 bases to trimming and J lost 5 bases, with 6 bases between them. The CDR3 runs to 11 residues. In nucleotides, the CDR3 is TGTGCCAGCAGCGTCGTGGAGACCCAGTACTTC. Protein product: CASSVVETQYF.

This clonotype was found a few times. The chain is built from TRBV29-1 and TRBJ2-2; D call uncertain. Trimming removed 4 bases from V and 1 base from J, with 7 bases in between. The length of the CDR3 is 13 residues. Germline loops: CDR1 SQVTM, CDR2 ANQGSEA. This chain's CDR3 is CSVVAVNTGELFF. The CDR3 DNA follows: TGCAGCGTTGTAGCCGTGAACACCGGGGAGCTGTTTTTT.

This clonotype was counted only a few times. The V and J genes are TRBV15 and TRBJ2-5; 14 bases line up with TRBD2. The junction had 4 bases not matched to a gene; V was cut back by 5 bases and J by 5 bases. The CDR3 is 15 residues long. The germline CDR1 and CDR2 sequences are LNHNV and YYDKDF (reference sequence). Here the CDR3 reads CATSFGTSGSETQYF. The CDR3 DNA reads TGTGCCACCAGCTTCGGGACTAGCGGGAGTGAGACCCAGTACTTC.

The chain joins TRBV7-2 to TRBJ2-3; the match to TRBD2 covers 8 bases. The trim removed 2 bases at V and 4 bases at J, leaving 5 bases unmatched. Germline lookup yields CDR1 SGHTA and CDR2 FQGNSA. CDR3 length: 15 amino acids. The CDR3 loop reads CASSLLAGGSDTQYF. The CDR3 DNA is TGTGCCAGCAGCTTACTAGCGGGCGGTTCAGATACGCAGTATTTT.

The CDR3 sequence: CASSLPLTGGSYEQYF. CDR3 sequence (DNA): TGTGCCAGCAGTTTACCCTTGACAGGGGGGTCCTACGAGCAGTACTTC. The rearrangement uses TRBV28 and TRBJ2-7, with 9 nucleotides matching TRBD1. The germline V gene has CDR1 MDHEN and CDR2 SYDVKM. The V segment lost 2 bases and the J segment 1 base; nucleotides outside the gene matches: 6. The CDR3 is made up of 16 amino acids.

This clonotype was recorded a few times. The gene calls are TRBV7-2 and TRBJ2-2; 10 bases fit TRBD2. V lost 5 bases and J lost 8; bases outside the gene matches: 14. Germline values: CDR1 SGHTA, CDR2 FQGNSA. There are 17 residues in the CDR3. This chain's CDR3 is CASSTSPPLAGDGELFF. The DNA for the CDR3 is TGTGCCAGCAGCACATCTCCCCCCCTAGCGGGAGATGGGGAGCTGTTTTTT.